This T cell receptor beta chain was found in a study of CD8+ T cells in alopecia areata. Study summary: Graft recipients were roughly 6-11-week-old female C3H/HeJ mice, and donor skin originated from 6-12-month-old C3H/HeJ mice with spontaneous alopecia.

This clone appeared a few times. Here the gene names and germline are mouse. The read terminates 4 residues ahead of where the CDR3 ends, so the germline J gene completes it. RNA extraction and reverse transcription yielded cDNA as sequencing template. Only in-frame clones appear in the TCRdb table, and some are missing; sequencing was by immunoSEQ multiplex PCR. Sampling found approximately 110,000 clones, none seen once. This CDR3 has 13 amino acids. Germline V gene lookup returns CDR1 NSHNY and CDR2 SYGAGN. This clonotype was sampled from a C3H/HeJ mouse with alopecia areata. For this strain, the MHC haplotype corresponds to H2-k. The sequencing sample was made of lesional skin. V gene TRBV13-1 combines with J gene TRBJ1-1; TRBD1 matches at 7 bases. The covered CDR3 bases are TGTGCCAGCAATGACAGGGAAGGAACA. Translating it yields CASNDREGT. The whole CDR3 region reads CASNDREGTEVFF.